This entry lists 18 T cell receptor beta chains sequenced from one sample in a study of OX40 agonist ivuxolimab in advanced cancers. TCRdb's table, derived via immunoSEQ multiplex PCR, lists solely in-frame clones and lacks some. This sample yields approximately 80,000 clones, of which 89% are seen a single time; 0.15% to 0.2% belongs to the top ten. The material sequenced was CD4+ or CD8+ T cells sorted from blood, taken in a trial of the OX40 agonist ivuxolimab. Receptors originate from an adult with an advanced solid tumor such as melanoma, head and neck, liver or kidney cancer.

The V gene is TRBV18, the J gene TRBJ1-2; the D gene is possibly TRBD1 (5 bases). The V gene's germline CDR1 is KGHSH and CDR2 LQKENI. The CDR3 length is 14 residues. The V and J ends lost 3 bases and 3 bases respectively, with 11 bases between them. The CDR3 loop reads CASSPDTNHYGYTF. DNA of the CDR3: TGTGCCAGCTCACCGGACACGAACCACTATGGCTACACCTTC.

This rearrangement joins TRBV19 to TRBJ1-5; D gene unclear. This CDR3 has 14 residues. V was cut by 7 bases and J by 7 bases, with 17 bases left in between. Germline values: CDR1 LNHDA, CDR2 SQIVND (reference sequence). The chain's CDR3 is CASTMGEVNQPQHF. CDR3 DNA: TGTGCCAGTACCATGGGCGAGGTAAACCAGCCCCAGCATTTT.

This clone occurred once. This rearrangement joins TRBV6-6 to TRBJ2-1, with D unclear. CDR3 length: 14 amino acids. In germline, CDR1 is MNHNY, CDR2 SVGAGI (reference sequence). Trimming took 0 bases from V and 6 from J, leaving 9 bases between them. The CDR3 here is CASSYSHQPNEQFF. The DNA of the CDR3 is TGTGCCAGCAGTTACTCGCACCAGCCCAATGAGCAGTTCTTC.

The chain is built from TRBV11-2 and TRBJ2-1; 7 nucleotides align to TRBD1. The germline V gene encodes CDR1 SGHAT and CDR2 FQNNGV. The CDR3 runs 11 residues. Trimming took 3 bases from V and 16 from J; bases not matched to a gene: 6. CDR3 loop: CASSFRGGLFF. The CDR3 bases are TGTGCCAGCAGCTTTAGAGGGGGCTTATTCTTC. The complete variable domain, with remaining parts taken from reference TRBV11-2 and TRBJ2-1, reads EAGVAQSPRYKIIEKRQSVAFWCNPISGHATLYWYQQILGQGPKLLIQFQNNGVVDDSQLPKDRFSAERLKGVDSTLKIQPAKLEDSAVYLCASSFRGGLFFGPGTRLTVL.

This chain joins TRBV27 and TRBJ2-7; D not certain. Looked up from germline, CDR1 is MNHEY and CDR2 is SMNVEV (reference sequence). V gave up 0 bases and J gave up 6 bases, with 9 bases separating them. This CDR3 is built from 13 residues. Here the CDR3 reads CASSLSWGAEQYF. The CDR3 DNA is TGTGCCAGCAGTTTATCCTGGGGTGCCGAGCAGTACTTC.

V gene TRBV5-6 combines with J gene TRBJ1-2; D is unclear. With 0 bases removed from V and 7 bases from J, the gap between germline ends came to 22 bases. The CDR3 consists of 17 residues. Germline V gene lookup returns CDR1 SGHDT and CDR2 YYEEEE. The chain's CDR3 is CASSLVSLYSQKGGYTF. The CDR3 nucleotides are TGTGCCAGCAGCTTGGTCAGCTTGTACTCCCAGAAAGGTGGCTACACCTTC.

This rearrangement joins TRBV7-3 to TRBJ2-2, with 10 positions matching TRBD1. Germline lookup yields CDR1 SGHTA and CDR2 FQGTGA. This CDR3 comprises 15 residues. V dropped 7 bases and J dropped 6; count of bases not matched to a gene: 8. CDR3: CASNMGQGSSGELFF. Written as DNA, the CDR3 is TGTGCCAGCAACATGGGACAGGGGTCATCCGGGGAGCTGTTTTTT.

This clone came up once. The CDR3: CASSIKAAPGQGTGELFF. The CDR3 DNA sequence: TGCGCCAGCAGCATAAAAGCCGCCCCGGGACAGGGCACCGGGGAGCTGTTTTTT. This sequence joins TRBV5-1 and TRBJ2-2, with 9 bases identical to TRBD1. V was pared by 4 bases and J by 4 bases, with 14 bases of the junction left unmatched. The CDR3 spans 18 residues. In germline, CDR1 is SGHRS, CDR2 YFSETQ.

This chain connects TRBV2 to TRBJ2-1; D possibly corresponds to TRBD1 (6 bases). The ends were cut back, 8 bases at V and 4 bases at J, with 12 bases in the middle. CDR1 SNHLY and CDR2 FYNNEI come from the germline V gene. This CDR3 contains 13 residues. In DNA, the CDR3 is TGTGCCAGCCAGGGGCGGTCGTACAATGAGCAGTTCTTC. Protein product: CASQGRSYNEQFF.

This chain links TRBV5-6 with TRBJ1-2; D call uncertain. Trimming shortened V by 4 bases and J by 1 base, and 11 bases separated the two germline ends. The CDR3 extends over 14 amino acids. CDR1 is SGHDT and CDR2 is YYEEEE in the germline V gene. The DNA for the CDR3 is TGTGCCAGCAGCCCGATCGGCGGTAACTATGGCTACACCTTC. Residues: CASSPIGGNYGYTF.

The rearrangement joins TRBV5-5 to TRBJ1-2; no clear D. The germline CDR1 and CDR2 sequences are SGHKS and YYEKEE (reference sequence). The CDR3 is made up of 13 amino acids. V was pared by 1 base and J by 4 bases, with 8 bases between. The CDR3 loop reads CASSLIPTYGYTF. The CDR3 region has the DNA TGTGCCAGCAGCTTGATCCCCACCTATGGCTACACCTTC.

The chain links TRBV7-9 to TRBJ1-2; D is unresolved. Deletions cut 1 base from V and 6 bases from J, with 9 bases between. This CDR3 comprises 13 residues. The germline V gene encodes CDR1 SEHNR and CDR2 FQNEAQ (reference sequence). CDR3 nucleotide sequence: TGTGCCAGCAGCTTAGGGCCCGGGGATGGCTACACCTTC. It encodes CASSLGPGDGYTF.

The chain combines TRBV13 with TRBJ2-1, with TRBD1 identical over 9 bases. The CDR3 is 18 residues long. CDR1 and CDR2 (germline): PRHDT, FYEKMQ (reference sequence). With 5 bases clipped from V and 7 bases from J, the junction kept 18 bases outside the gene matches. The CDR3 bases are TGTGCCAGCAGCGGTACCGGGACAGGGAAAGGTTCGACAAATGAGCAGTTCTTC. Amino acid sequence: CASSGTGTGKGSTNEQFF.

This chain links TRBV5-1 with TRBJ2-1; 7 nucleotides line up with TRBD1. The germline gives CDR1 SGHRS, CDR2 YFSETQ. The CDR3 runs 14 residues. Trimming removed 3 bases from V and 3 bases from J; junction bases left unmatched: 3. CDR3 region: CASSSGTVYNEQFF. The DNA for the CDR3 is TGCGCCAGCAGCTCCGGGACAGTCTACAATGAGCAGTTCTTC.

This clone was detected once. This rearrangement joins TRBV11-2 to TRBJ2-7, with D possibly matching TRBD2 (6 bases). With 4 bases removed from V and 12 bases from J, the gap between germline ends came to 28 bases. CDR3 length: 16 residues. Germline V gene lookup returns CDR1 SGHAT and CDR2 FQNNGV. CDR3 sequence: CASSSTLKRAGPGRYF. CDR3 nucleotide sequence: TGTGCCAGCAGCTCAACGCTTAAGCGGGCCGGCCCTGGACGGTACTTC. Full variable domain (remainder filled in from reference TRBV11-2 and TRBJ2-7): EAGVAQSPRYKIIEKRQSVAFWCNPISGHATLYWYQQILGQGPKLLIQFQNNGVVDDSQLPKDRFSAERLKGVDSTLKIQPAKLEDSAVYLCASSSTLKRAGPGRYFGPGTRLTVT.

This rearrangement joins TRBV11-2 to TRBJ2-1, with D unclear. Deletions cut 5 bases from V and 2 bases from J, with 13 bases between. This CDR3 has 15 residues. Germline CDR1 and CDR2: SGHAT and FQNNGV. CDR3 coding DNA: TGTGCCAGCAGCCCCCACGCTCGGGCCTACAATGAGCAGTTCTTC. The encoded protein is CASSPHARAYNEQFF.

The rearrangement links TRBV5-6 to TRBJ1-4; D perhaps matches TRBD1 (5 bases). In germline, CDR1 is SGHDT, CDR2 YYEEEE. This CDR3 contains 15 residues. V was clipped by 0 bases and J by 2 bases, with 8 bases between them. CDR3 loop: CASSLVGDTNEKLFF. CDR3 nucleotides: TGTGCCAGCAGCTTGGTCGGGGACACTAATGAAAAACTGTTTTTT.

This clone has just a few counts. The CDR3 spells CSVGRGYGYTF. As DNA, the CDR3 is TGCAGCGTTGGGAGGGGCTATGGCTACACCTTC. The V call is TRBV29-1, the J call TRBJ1-2; the D gene is possibly TRBD1 (5 bases). V dropped 4 bases and J dropped 4 bases, with 7 bases sitting between them. There are 11 residues in the CDR3. Germline V CDR1 and CDR2: SQVTM, ANQGSEA.